The 18 T cell receptor beta chains below come from one sample, sequenced in a study of blood T cell repertoires in COVID-19. Using immunoSEQ multiplex PCR, the repertoire was profiled, and TCRdb retains in-frame clones only, with some absent. The profile shows 150,000 to 200,000 clones, about 83% of them singletons. The sample taken for sequencing was peripheral blood. These receptors were collected from a woman in her sixties or seventies with COVID-19, enrolled during active disease.

This rearrangement joins TRBV5-3 to TRBJ1-4; D gene uncertain. TRBV5-3 is labeled an ORF, and its function is uncertain. Trimming took 0 bases from V and 8 from J, leaving 17 bases between them. The CDR3 spans 16 residues. Here the CDR3 reads CARSLAAWRQDEKLFF. In DNA, the CDR3 is TGTGCCAGAAGCTTGGCCGCATGGAGGCAAGACGAAAAACTGTTTTTT.

The chain employs TRBV3-1 (or the pseudogene TRBV3-2) and TRBJ2-2; 9 bases map to TRBD2. The germline gives CDR1 LGHDT, CDR2 YNNKEL (reference sequence). With V trimmed by 7 bases and J by 6 bases, 6 bases remained unmatched. The CDR3 loop spans 14 amino acids. The CDR3 loop reads CASTRGGVSGELFF. The CDR3 DNA reads as TGTGCCAGCACTCGCGGGGGGGTATCCGGGGAGCTGTTTTTT.

The chain recombines TRBV5-1 with TRBJ2-4; D not certain. The CDR3 is 13 amino acids. Germline CDR1 reads SGHRS; CDR2 reads YFSETQ. V was clipped by 4 bases and J by 0 bases, with 5 bases between them. In DNA form, the CDR3 reads TGCGCCAGCAGCATAGCAGCCAAAAACATTCAGTACTTC. Its translation: CASSIAAKNIQYF.

This sequence joins TRBV20-1 and TRBJ2-1, with 10 positions matching TRBD1. Germline assignment: CDR1 DFQATT and CDR2 SNEGSKA (reference sequence). V lost 3 bases to trimming and J lost 9 bases; unmatched junction nucleotides: 8. The CDR3 extends over 14 amino acids. CDR3 sequence (DNA): TGCAGTGCTAGTCGGGGACAGGGGACCAGTGAGCAGTTCTTC. Its translation: CSASRGQGTSEQFF.

V gene TRBV7-9 combines with J gene TRBJ1-1; D is perhaps TRBD1 (6 bases). The CDR3 covers 15 residues. Germline-derived CDR1 and CDR2 are SEHNR and FQNEAQ (reference sequence). V was cut by 5 bases and J by 4 bases, with 17 bases left in between. The CDR3 sequence: CASSPRMGAFTEAFF. The DNA of the CDR3 is TGTGCCAGCAGCCCTCGAATGGGGGCTTTCACTGAAGCTTTCTTT.

This chain uses TRBV7-9 with TRBJ1-1, with D uncertain. The CDR3 runs 15 residues. The V end was cut by 5 bases, the J end by 3 bases, with 16 bases between. Per the germline V gene, CDR1 is SEHNR and CDR2 is FQNEAQ (reference sequence). Written as DNA, the CDR3 is TGTGCCAGCAGCCCGGCGCCCCGGGAGCACACTGAAGCTTTCTTT. It encodes CASSPAPREHTEAFF.

CDR3 sequence (DNA): TGTGCCAGCAGCCCGGTGCTAGCGGGGTCAGATACGCAGTATTTT. This translates into CASSPVLAGSDTQYF. The genes are TRBV6-4 and TRBJ2-3, with 9 bases lining up with TRBD2. Per germline, CDR1 MRHNA and CDR2 SNTAGT. V dropped 6 bases and J dropped 4; count of bases not matched to a gene: 8. This CDR3 has 15 amino acids.

This clone was seen a few times. This chain connects TRBV3-1 (or the pseudogene TRBV3-2) to TRBJ2-3; 12 nucleotides agree with TRBD2. The CDR3 is made up of 14 amino acids. CDR1 and CDR2 (germline): LGHDT, YNNKEL (reference sequence). With V trimmed by 0 bases and J by 11 bases, 3 bases remained unmatched. CDR3: CASSQDSTSGGQYF. In DNA, the CDR3 is TGTGCCAGCAGCCAAGATTCGACTAGCGGGGGGCAGTATTTT.

The V and J genes are TRBV19 and TRBJ2-1; TRBD2 matches 13 bases. The CDR3 is made up of 19 amino acids. Germline V gene data show CDR1 as LNHDA and CDR2 as SQIVND (reference sequence). With V trimmed by 4 bases and J by 0 bases, 9 bases remained unmatched. CDR3 protein: CASSRGLAGAISSYNEQFF. The CDR3 bases are TGTGCCAGTAGTAGAGGACTAGCGGGGGCCATTAGCTCCTACAATGAGCAGTTCTTC.

The chain has TRBV7-2 and TRBJ1-2; possible D gene TRBD1, 6 bases. This CDR3 has 16 residues. Trimming removed 1 base from V and 4 bases from J, with 16 bases in between. Germline lookup yields CDR1 SGHTA and CDR2 FQGNSA. Here the CDR3 DNA reads TGTGCCAGCAGCTTAGGGCAGGGGACAACGGGCTATGGCTACACCTTC. Residues: CASSLGQGTTGYGYTF.

This clone was counted a few times. The chain employs TRBV18 and TRBJ1-5; D may be TRBD1 (6 bases). The CDR3 contains 15 residues. V lost 3 bases, J lost 5 bases, and 14 bases lay in between. The germline V gene encodes CDR1 KGHSH and CDR2 LQKENI. The CDR3 reads CASSPRGGFDQPQHF. CDR3 DNA sequence: TGTGCCAGCTCACCTAGAGGGGGATTTGATCAGCCCCAGCATTTT.

The V call is TRBV12-3 or TRBV12-4, the J call TRBJ1-1, with 8 nucleotides matching TRBD1. The CDR3 covers 13 residues. J was trimmed by 0 bases and V by 9 bases; bases with no gene match: 3. This CDR3 is CASQTGVNTEAFF. As DNA, the CDR3 is TGTGCCAGTCAGACAGGGGTGAACACTGAAGCTTTCTTT.

This chain joins TRBV28 and TRBJ1-4; D perhaps matches TRBD1 (6 bases). With 4 bases removed from V and 0 bases from J, the gap between germline ends came to 15 bases. The germline V gene encodes CDR1 MDHEN and CDR2 SYDVKM. This CDR3 has 17 amino acids. The CDR3 DNA reads as TGTGCCAGCAGTTCCCTTGGACAGCCTGCAACTAATGAAAAACTGTTTTTT. Translation gives CASSSLGQPATNEKLFF.

The chain combines TRBV4-2 with TRBJ1-6, with TRBD1 matching 7 bases. The junction had 14 bases not matched to a gene; V was cut back by 0 bases and J by 9 bases. CDR3 length: 18 amino acids. Germline CDR1 and CDR2: LGHNA and YNFKEQ. The CDR3 is CASSQEAVRGRKSSPLHF. CDR3 coding DNA: TGTGCCAGCAGCCAAGAGGCGGTAAGGGGGCGAAAAAGTTCACCCCTCCACTTT.

The chain recombines TRBV7-8 with TRBJ1-1, with a tentative D call TRBD1 (6 bases). The germline V gene encodes CDR1 SGHVS and CDR2 FQNEAQ. Trimming shortened V by 5 bases and J by 5 bases, and 15 bases separated the two germline ends. The CDR3 is made up of 14 amino acids. The CDR3 here is CASSVTGRDTEAFF. CDR3 sequence (DNA): TGTGCCAGCAGCGTGACAGGAAGGGATACTGAAGCTTTCTTT.

This chain connects TRBV19 to TRBJ2-5, with TRBD2 identical over 12 bases. Germline values: CDR1 LNHDA, CDR2 SQIVND (reference sequence). CDR3 length equals 15 residues. The V segment lost 5 bases and the J segment 3 bases; nucleotides outside the gene matches: 4. The CDR3: CASSRLAGGEETQYF. CDR3 nucleotide sequence: TGTGCCAGTAGTCGTCTAGCGGGGGGGGAAGAGACCCAGTACTTC.

J is TRBJ2-1 and V is TRBV28, with 10 bases identical to TRBD2. The CDR3 is 13 residues long. Germline V gene data show CDR1 as MDHEN and CDR2 as SYDVKM. After removal of 6 bases from V and 8 bases from J, the junction contained 4 bases not matched to a gene. CDR3 nucleotide sequence: TGTGCCAGCAGGGCTAGCGGGGGAGATGAGCAGTTCTTC. It is translated as CASRASGGDEQFF.

The chain couples TRBV3-1 (or the pseudogene TRBV3-2) to TRBJ1-1; weak D call: TRBD1 (6 bases). V was clipped by 9 bases and J by 8 bases, with 16 bases between them. This CDR3 has 12 amino acids. CDR1 is LGHDT, CDR2 YNNKEL, per germline (reference sequence). Here the CDR3 DNA reads TGTGCCAGTAACTATGGGACACAAGAAGCTTTCTTT. Its protein product is CASNYGTQEAFF.